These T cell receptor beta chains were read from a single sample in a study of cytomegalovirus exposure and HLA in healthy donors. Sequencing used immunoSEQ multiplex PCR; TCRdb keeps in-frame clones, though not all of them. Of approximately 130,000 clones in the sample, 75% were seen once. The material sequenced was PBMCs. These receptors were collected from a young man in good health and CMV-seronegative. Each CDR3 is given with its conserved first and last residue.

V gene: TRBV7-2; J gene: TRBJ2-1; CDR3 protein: CASRLGTRVYNEQFF
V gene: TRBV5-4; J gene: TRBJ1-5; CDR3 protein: CASSLGPPGNNQPQHF
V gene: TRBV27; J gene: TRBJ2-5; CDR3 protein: CASSSAQGDQETQYF
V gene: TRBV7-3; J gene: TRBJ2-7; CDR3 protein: CASSPQRDSPYEQYF
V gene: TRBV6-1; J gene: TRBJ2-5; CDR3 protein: CAIAAGLVETQYF
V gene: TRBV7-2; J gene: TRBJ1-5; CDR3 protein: CASSSDRDQPQHF
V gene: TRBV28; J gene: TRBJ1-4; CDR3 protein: CASSKTGLNEKLFF
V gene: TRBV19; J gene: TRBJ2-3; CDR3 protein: CASSKGRRDTQYF
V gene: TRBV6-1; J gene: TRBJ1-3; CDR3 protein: CASIYSQTSGNTIYF
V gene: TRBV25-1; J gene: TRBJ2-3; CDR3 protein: CASSESGPPNTDTQYF
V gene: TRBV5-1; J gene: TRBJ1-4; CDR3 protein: CASSLAEGESEKLFF